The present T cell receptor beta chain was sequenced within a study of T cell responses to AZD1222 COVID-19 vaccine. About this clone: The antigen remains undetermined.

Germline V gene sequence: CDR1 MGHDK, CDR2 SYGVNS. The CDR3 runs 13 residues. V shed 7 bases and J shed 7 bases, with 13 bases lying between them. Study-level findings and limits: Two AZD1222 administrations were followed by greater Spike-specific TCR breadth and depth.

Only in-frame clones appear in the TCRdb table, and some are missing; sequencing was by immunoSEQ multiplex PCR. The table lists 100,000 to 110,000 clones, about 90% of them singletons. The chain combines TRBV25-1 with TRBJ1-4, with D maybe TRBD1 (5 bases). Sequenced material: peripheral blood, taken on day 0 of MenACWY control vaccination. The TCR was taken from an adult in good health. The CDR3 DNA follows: TGTGCCAGCACGGGGGAGGGAAGTGAAAAACTGTTTTTT. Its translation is CASTGEGSEKLFF. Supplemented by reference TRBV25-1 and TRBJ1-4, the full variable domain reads EADIYQTPRYLVIGTGKKITLECSQTMGHDKMYWYQQDPGMELHLIHYSYGVNSTEKGDLSSESTVSRIRTEHFPLTLESARPSHTSQYLCASTGEGSEKLFFGSGTQLSVL.